This paragraph covers one T cell receptor beta chain sequence. The ends lost 8 bases at V and 2 bases at J; junction bases unmatched: 6. CDR1 is MNHEY and CDR2 is SVGAGI in the germline V gene. The length of the CDR3 is 14 residues. Per the original data handling: For nucleated cells, counts were estimated from reference gene primer amplification. Assay: immunoSEQ multiplex PCR; the TCRdb copy retains only in-frame clones and omits some. For V, J and clone size, that table is used; D and trimming come from the DNA. The sample has around 300,000 clones, approximately 91% seen once. The data are from a study of blood T cell repertoires in COVID-19.

Sequenced input: PBMCs or T cells enriched from blood (not recorded which). The sequence was obtained from a woman aged 25 to 45 who had recovered from COVID-19. J is TRBJ2-1 and V is TRBV6-5, with 7 bases identical to TRBD2. The CDR3 loop reads CASGRRETYNEQFF. DNA for the CDR3: TGTGCCAGCGGGCGGCGGGAGACCTACAATGAGCAGTTCTTC.